These 27 T cell receptor beta chains were sequenced from one sample in a study of blood T cells in healthy people across ages. With a J-beta primer mix and a sample-barcoded 5' primer, a second PCR ran about 7 to 12 cycles. TCRdb re-derived calls from the 5' RACE reads in MiXCR, one entry per CDR3 protein. This repertoire shows some 930,000 distinct CDR3 sequences, 29% found once; its top ten account for roughly 10%. The same data also went into a second study, on T cells of mothers and their children.

What was sequenced was blood. These receptors came from a woman aged 40 to 50 in good health.

The sample holds many counts of this clonotype. The rearrangement links TRBV20-1 to TRBJ2-3; unclear D gene. The CDR3 is 13 amino acids. V lost 1 base and J 5 bases, leaving 10 bases between the germline ends. Germline V gives CDR1 DFQATT, CDR2 SNEGSKA (reference sequence). CDR3 in amino acids: CSARGGWLDTQYF. CDR3 bases: TGCAGTGCTAGAGGAGGTTGGCTAGATACGCAGTATTTT.

The chain combines TRBV5-5 with TRBJ2-7; no reliable D call. V shed 3 bases and J shed 0 bases, with 10 bases lying between them. CDR1 SGHKS and CDR2 YYEKEE come from the germline V gene (reference sequence). The CDR3 covers 14 residues. DNA of the CDR3: TGTGCCAGCAGCTGCAGAAATCGCTCCTACGAGCAGTACTTC. This codes for CASSCRNRSYEQYF.

This rearrangement joins TRBV19 to TRBJ2-7; D might be TRBD1 (5 bases). This CDR3 is 15 amino acids long. With 5 bases removed from V and 3 bases from J, the gap between germline ends came to 17 bases. The germline V gene encodes CDR1 LNHDA and CDR2 SQIVND (reference sequence). In DNA form, the CDR3 reads TGTGCCAGTAGTGAGCTCGGGCCCAGGGACTACGAGCAGTACTTC. Translation: CASSELGPRDYEQYF.

This clonotype was detected ten times or more. The J gene is TRBJ1-1, the V gene TRBV4-1; no clear D gene. This CDR3 is built from 14 residues. CDR1 and CDR2 (germline): MGHRA, YSYEKL. Trimming shortened V by 0 bases and J by 1 base, and 6 bases separated the two germline ends. DNA of the CDR3: TGCGCCAGCAGCCAAGAGGGGAGGAACACTGAAGCTTTCTTT. This codes for CASSQEGRNTEAFF.

V and J are TRBV7-3 and TRBJ2-5; possibly TRBD2 for D (6 bases). Trimming removed 5 bases at V and 5 bases at J, with 15 bases between. CDR1 is SGHTA, CDR2 FQGTGA, per germline. This CDR3 spans 14 amino acids. As DNA, the CDR3 is TGTGCCAGCAGCCCCCACGGCGGGGTGGAGACCCAGTACTTC. Residues: CASSPHGGVETQYF. Variable domain in full (rest from reference TRBV7-3 and TRBJ2-5): GAGVSQTPSNKVTEKGKYVELRCDPISGHTALYWYRQSLGQGPEFLIYFQGTGAADDSGLPNDRFFAVRPEGSVSTLKIQRTERGDSAVYLCASSPHGGVETQYFGPGTRLLVL.

V and J are TRBV7-2 and TRBJ2-1; tentatively, D is TRBD2 (6 bases). Germline lookup yields CDR1 SGHTA and CDR2 FQGNSA. CDR3 length: 15 amino acids. Trimming shortened V by 2 bases and J by 8 bases, and 16 bases separated the two germline ends. CDR3 in amino acids: CASSLFSSVEDEQFF. CDR3 bases: TGTGCCAGCAGCTTATTCTCTAGCGTCGAGGATGAGCAGTTCTTC.

The chain combines TRBV28 with TRBJ1-5; possibly TRBD1 for D (6 bases). V was shortened by 3 bases and J by 4 bases, with 13 bases between the two germline ends. In germline, CDR1 is MDHEN, CDR2 SYDVKM. This CDR3 comprises 15 residues. The DNA of the CDR3 is TGTGCCAGCAGTTTGTCAGGGGCAGGGAATCAGCCCCAGCATTTT. Its protein product is CASSLSGAGNQPQHF.

The chain recombines TRBV14 with TRBJ2-1; D is ambiguous. From germline, CDR1 is SGHDN and CDR2 FVKESK. This CDR3 comprises 16 residues. The V and J ends lost 4 bases and 0 bases respectively, with 13 bases between them. CDR3 residues: CASSRLRALSYNEQFF. CDR3 bases: TGTGCCAGCAGCCGGTTAAGAGCTCTCTCCTACAATGAGCAGTTCTTC.

The chain couples TRBV7-2 to TRBJ1-2; the match to TRBD1 covers 9 bases. The germline V gene encodes CDR1 SGHTA and CDR2 FQGNSA. This CDR3 spans 15 amino acids. V was clipped by 1 base and J by 5 bases; unmatched bases: 5. This CDR3 reads CASSLVSGTGYGYTF. CDR3 coding DNA: TGTGCCAGCAGCTTAGTGTCCGGGACAGGGTATGGCTACACCTTC. Full variable domain (remainder filled in from reference TRBV7-2 and TRBJ1-2): GAGVSQSPSNKVTEKGKDVELRCDPISGHTALYWYRQSLGQGLEFLIYFQGNSAPDKSGLPSDRFSAERTGGSVSTLTIQRTQQEDSAVYLCASSLVSGTGYGYTFGSGTRLTVV.

This clonotype was found a few times. The rearrangement links TRBV20-1 to TRBJ1-4, with 7 bases aligning to TRBD1. V lost 3 bases to trimming and J lost 2 bases; unmatched junction nucleotides: 6. Germline CDR1 and CDR2: DFQATT and SNEGSKA (reference sequence). This CDR3 region has 15 residues. The CDR3 region is CSARKGARTNEKLFF. CDR3 DNA: TGCAGTGCTAGGAAGGGGGCCCGGACTAATGAAAAACTGTTTTTT.

V gene TRBV14 combines with J gene TRBJ1-1; the match to TRBD1 covers 7 bases. CDR1 SGHDN and CDR2 FVKESK come from the germline V gene. The CDR3 spans 15 residues. V was pared by 5 bases and J by 0 bases, with 6 bases of the junction left unmatched. CDR3 region: CASSNTGVVNTEAFF. The CDR3, as DNA: TGTGCCAGCAGCAATACAGGGGTTGTGAACACTGAAGCTTTCTTT. Looking up the rest from reference TRBV14 and TRBJ1-1 gives the full variable domain: EAGVTQFPSHSVIEKGQTVTLRCDPISGHDNLYWYRRVMGKEIKFLLHFVKESKQDESGMPNNRFLAERTGGTYSTLKVQPAELEDSGVYFCASSNTGVVNTEAFFGQGTRLTVV.

This clonotype occurred a few times. The rearrangement links TRBV5-1 to TRBJ1-1, with D perhaps matching TRBD1 (5 bases). CDR1 is SGHRS and CDR2 is YFSETQ in the germline V gene. Trimming pared 4 bases from V and 3 bases from J, leaving 13 bases between. This CDR3 region has 14 residues. The CDR3 region is CASSENSRDTEAFF. The CDR3 nucleotides are TGCGCCAGCAGCGAGAACTCCAGGGACACTGAAGCTTTCTTT.

This clonotype has ten or more counts. This chain joins TRBV6-5 and TRBJ2-7, with 7 bases lining up with TRBD1. This CDR3 is built from 14 residues. With 2 bases clipped from V and 7 bases from J, the junction kept 8 bases outside the gene matches. Germline V lookup: CDR1 MNHEY, CDR2 SVGAGI. DNA of the CDR3: TGTGCCAGCAGTTACGACAGGGCCCCCGGGGAGCAGTACTTC. It codes for CASSYDRAPGEQYF.

The gene calls are TRBV7-2 and TRBJ2-2, with unresolved D. The V end was cut by 5 bases, the J end by 4 bases, with 14 bases between. The CDR3 totals 15 residues. Germline-derived CDR1 and CDR2 are SGHTA and FQGNSA. The CDR3 sequence: CASSHDSSGTGELFF. Written as DNA, the CDR3 is TGTGCCAGCAGCCATGACTCCTCGGGCACCGGGGAGCTGTTTTTT.

The CDR3 DNA reads as TGTGCCAGCAGCTTACGGCTAGATCAGCCCCAGCATTTT. Translated: CASSLRLDQPQHF. The chain has TRBV7-8 and TRBJ1-5; D remains unclear. CDR1 and CDR2 from the germline V gene are SGHVS and FQNEAQ. V lost 2 bases, J lost 5 bases, and 7 bases lay in between. The length of the CDR3 is 13 residues.

The V and J genes are TRBV30 and TRBJ2-5, with 12 nucleotides matching TRBD2. CDR1 and CDR2 (germline): GTSNPN, SVGIG (reference sequence). The junction had 9 bases not matched to a gene; V was cut back by 6 bases and J by 4 bases. The CDR3 is made up of 15 amino acids. Here the CDR3 DNA reads TGTGCCTGTTCTCGGGCTAGCGGGGGGGGAGAGACCCAGTACTTC. This codes for CACSRASGGGETQYF.

In its sample, this clonotype was seen many times. The chain employs TRBV7-2 and TRBJ2-7; perhaps D is TRBD1 or TRBD2 (5 bases each). V gave up 4 bases and J gave up 3 bases, with 10 bases separating them. Germline values: CDR1 SGHTA, CDR2 FQGNSA. CDR3 length: 13 residues. CDR3 DNA: TGTGCCAGCAGCTCGGGGCCCCTCTACGAGCAGTACTTC. This codes for CASSSGPLYEQYF.

V is TRBV28 and J is TRBJ2-4; the D is unclear. CDR3 length equals 18 residues. Trimming took off 3 bases at V and 0 bases at J, with 18 bases between the two ends. Germline V gene lookup returns CDR1 MDHEN and CDR2 SYDVKM. CDR3 DNA: TGTGCCAGCAGTTTTTTGTTGGACGTACCAATAGCCAAAAACATTCAGTACTTC. This encodes CASSFLLDVPIAKNIQYF.

This clonotype was counted a few times. This sequence joins TRBV7-9 and TRBJ2-5; 8 nucleotides line up with TRBD2. CDR3 length: 16 residues. Unmatched junction bases numbered 8, after V lost 2 bases and J lost 3 bases. Per the germline V gene, CDR1 is SEHNR and CDR2 is FQNEAQ (reference sequence). Written as DNA, the CDR3 is TGTGCCAGCAGCTTATACCCGGCGGGGGGAAAAGAGACCCAGTACTTC. This gives the protein CASSLYPAGGKETQYF. Full variable domain (rest looked up from reference TRBV7-9 and TRBJ2-5): DTGVSQNPRHKITKRGQNVTFRCDPISEHNRLYWYRQTLGQGPEFLTYFQNEAQLEKSRLLSDRFSAERPKGSFSTLEIQRTEQGDSAMYLCASSLYPAGGKETQYFGPGTRLLVL.

CDR3 amino acids: CASSSRGGEQYF. DNA of the CDR3: TGTGCCAGCAGCTCCCGAGGGGGCGAGCAGTACTTC. The rearrangement uses TRBV7-9 and TRBJ2-7; perhaps TRBD1 as D (6 bases). The CDR3 covers 12 residues. Looked up from germline, CDR1 is SEHNR and CDR2 is FQNEAQ (reference sequence). The ends were cut back, 4 bases at V and 6 bases at J, with 10 bases in the middle.

This clonotype was seen repeatedly, ten times or more. CDR3 protein: CASSPGTGNQPQHF. The CDR3 bases are TGTGCCAGCAGCCCTGGGACAGGGAATCAGCCCCAGCATTTT. This chain links TRBV7-9 with TRBJ1-5; 9 bases match TRBD1. V lost 5 bases and J lost 4; bases outside the gene matches: 3. Germline loops: CDR1 SEHNR, CDR2 FQNEAQ (reference sequence). This CDR3 region has 14 residues.

V and J are TRBV20-1 and TRBJ1-5; D unresolved. Germline CDR1 reads DFQATT; CDR2 reads SNEGSKA (reference sequence). Trimming shortened V by 5 bases and J by 10 bases, and 21 bases separated the two germline ends. The CDR3 contains 14 residues. CDR3 loop: CSADLLWGTHPQHF. The CDR3 DNA reads as TGCAGTGCTGACCTTTTGTGGGGAACCCACCCCCAGCATTTT.

The rearrangement uses TRBV18 and TRBJ2-3; TRBD1 matches 10 bases. Germline V gene sequence: CDR1 KGHSH, CDR2 LQKENI. CDR3 length: 15 amino acids. The ends lost 6 bases at V and 5 bases at J; junction bases unmatched: 8. CDR3 DNA: TGTGCCAGCTCCGGGACAGGGGCCTTTGGAGATACGCAGTATTTT. Protein product: CASSGTGAFGDTQYF.

This clonotype was observed a few times. This sequence joins TRBV11-2 and TRBJ2-7; D is uncertain. The CDR3 spans 13 residues. Germline V CDR1 and CDR2: SGHAT, FQNNGV. V was clipped by 5 bases and J by 4 bases, with 12 bases between them. The CDR3 DNA sequence: TGTGCCAGCAGCCAGCAACCAGGATACGAGCAGTACTTC. This codes for CASSQQPGYEQYF.

This clonotype was counted once. V usage is TRBV20-1 and J usage is TRBJ1-1; D possibly corresponds to TRBD1 (5 bases). The CDR3 runs to 17 residues. V was cut by 8 bases and J by 2 bases, with 27 bases left in between. Germline V gene lookup returns CDR1 DFQATT and CDR2 SNEGSKA (reference sequence). CDR3 sequence: CSHTTAGGTYLNTEAFF. CDR3 DNA: TGCAGTCATACCACGGCCGGGGGTACTTACCTAAACACTGAAGCTTTCTTT.

The CDR3 protein is CASSQGTGLANEKLFF. CDR3 DNA: TGTGCCAGCAGCCAGGGAACAGGGCTGGCTAATGAAAAACTGTTTTTT. The rearrangement links TRBV3-1 to TRBJ1-4, with D perhaps matching TRBD1 (6 bases). There are 16 residues in the CDR3. Germline CDR1 LGHDT, CDR2 YNNKEL (reference sequence). V was clipped by 3 bases and J by 3 bases, with 14 bases between them.

This clonotype was seen only a few times. The rearrangement joins TRBV4-1 to TRBJ2-6, with 7 nucleotides matching TRBD1. The ends lost 3 bases at V and 0 bases at J; junction bases unmatched: 11. The germline V gene encodes CDR1 MGHRA and CDR2 YSYEKL. This CDR3 is 19 amino acids long. Written as DNA, the CDR3 is TGCGCCAGCAGCCACAACAGGGGACATACGAGCTCTGGGGCCAACGTCCTGACTTTC. Translation gives CASSHNRGHTSSGANVLTF.